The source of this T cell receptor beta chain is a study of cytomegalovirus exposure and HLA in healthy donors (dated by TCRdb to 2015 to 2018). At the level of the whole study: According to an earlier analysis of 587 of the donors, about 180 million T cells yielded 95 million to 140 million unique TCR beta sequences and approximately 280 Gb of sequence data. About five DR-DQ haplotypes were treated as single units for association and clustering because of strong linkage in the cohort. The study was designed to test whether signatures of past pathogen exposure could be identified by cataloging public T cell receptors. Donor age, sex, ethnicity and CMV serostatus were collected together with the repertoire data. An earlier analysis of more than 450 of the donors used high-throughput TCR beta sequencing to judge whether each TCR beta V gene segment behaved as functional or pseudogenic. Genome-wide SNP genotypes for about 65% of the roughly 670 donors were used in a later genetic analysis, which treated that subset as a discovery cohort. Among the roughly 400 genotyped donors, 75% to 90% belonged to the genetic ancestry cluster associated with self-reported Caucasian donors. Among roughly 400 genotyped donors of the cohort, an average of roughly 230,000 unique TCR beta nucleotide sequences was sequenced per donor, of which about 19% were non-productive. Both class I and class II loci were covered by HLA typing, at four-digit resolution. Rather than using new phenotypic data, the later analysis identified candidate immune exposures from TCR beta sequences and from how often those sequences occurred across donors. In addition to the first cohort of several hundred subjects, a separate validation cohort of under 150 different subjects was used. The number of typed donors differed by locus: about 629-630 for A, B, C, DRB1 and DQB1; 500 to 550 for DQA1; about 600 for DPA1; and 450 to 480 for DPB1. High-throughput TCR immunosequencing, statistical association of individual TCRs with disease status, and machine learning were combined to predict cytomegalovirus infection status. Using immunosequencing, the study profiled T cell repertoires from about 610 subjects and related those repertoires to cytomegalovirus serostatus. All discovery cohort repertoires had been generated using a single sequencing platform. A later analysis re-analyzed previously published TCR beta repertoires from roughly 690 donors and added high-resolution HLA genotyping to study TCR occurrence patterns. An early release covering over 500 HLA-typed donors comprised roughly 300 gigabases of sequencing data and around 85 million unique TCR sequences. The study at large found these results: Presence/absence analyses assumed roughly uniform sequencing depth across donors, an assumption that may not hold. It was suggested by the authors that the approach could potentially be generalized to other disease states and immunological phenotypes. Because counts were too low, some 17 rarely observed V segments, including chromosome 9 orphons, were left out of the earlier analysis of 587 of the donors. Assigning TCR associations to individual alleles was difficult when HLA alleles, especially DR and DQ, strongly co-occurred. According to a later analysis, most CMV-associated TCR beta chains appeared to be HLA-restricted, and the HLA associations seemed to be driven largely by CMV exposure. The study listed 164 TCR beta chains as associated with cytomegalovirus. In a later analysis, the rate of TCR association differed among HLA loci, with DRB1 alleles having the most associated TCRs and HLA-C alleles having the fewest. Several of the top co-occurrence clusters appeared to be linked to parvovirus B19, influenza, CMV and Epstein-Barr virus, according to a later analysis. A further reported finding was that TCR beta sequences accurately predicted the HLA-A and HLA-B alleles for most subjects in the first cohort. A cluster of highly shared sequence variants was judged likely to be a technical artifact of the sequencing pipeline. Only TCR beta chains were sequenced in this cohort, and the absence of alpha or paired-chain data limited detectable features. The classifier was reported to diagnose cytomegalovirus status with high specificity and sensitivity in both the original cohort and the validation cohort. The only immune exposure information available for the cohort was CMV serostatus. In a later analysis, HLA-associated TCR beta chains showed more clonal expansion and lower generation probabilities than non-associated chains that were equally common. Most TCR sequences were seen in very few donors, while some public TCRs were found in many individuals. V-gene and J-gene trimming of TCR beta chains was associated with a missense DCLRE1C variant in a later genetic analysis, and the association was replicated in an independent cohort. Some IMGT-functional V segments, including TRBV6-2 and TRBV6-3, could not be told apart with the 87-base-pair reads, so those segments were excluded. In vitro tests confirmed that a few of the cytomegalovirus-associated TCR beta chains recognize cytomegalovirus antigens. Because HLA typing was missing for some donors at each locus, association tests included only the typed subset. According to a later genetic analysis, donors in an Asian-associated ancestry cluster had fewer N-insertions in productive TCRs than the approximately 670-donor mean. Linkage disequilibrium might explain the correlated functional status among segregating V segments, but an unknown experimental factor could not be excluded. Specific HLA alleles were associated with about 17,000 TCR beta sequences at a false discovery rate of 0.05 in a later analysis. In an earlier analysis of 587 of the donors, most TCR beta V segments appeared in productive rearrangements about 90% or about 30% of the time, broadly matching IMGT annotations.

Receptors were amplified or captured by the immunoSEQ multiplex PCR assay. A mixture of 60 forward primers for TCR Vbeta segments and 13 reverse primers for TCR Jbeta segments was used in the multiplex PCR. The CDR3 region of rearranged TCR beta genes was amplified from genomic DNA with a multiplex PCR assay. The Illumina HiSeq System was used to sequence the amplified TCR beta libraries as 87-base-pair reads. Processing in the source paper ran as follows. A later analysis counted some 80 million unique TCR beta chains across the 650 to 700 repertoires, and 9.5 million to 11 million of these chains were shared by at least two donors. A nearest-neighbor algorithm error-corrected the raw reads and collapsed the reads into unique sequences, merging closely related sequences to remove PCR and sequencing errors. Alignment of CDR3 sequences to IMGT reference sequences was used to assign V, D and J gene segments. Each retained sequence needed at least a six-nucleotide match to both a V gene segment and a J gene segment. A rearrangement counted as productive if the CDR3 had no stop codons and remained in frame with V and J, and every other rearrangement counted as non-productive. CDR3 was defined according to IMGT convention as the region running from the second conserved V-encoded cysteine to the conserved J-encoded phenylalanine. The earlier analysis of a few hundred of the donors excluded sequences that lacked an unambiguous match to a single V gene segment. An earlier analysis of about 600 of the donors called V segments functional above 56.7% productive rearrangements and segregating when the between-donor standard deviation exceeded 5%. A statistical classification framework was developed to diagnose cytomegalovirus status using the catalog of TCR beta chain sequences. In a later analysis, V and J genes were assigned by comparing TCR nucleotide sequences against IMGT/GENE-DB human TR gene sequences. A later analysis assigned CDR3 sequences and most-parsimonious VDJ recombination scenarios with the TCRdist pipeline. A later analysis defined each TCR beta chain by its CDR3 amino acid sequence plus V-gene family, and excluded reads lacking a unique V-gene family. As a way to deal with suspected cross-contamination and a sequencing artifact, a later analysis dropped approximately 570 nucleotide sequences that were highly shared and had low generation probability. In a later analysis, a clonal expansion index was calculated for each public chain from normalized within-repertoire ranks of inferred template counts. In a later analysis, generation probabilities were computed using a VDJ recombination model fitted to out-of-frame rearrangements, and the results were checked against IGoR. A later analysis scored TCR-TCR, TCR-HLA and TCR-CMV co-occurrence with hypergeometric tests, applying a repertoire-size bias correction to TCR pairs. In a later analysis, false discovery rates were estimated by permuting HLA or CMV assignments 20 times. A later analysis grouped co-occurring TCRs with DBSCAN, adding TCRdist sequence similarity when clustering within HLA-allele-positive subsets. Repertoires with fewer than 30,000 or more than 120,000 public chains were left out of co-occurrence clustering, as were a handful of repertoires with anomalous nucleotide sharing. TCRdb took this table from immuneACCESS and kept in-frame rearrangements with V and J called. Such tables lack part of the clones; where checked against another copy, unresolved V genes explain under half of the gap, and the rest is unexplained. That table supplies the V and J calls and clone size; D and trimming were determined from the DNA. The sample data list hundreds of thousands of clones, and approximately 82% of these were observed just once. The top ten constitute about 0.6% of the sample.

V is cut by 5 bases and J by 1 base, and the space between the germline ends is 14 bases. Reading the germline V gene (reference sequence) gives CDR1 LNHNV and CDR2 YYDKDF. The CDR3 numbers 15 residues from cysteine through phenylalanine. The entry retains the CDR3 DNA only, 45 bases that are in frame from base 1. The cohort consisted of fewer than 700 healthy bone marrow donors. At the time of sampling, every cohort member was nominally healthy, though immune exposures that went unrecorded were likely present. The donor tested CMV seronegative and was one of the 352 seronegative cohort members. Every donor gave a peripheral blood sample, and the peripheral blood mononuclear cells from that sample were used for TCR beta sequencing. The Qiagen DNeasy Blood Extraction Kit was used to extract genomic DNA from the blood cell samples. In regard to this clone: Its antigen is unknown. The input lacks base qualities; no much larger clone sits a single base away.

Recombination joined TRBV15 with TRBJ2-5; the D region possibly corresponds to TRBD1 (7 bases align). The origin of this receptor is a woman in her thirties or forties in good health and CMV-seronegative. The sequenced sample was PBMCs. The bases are TGTGCCACCAGCGGAAGACAGGGACTCCAAGAGACCCAGTACTTC. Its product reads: CATSGRQGLQETQYF.